These T cell receptor beta chains were read from a single sample in a study of cytomegalovirus exposure and HLA in healthy donors. Method: immunoSEQ multiplex PCR; TCRdb's copy keeps in-frame clones and lacks some. The sample lists approximately 140,000 clones; roughly 79% were seen once. Sequences were obtained from PBMCs. The receptor source for this set is a woman between 18 and 29 years old in good health and CMV-seronegative. The CDR3 runs from the conserved cysteine through the conserved F or W. Each record gives: CDR3 protein, V gene.

CASSFDRGYTEAFF | TRBV5-4
CASSPGTGKETQYF | TRBV5-1
CASRQGYTADTQYF | TRBV6-5
CSAELGRRGTGELFF | TRBV29-1
CASSFSPSSSYEQYF | TRBV27
CASSEARIFF | TRBV2
CASSQEGGRAAGEQFF | TRBV4-1
CASSPPVRELGTDTQYF | TRBV18
CASSALALGGEQYF | TRBV2
CASSSPGASNYGYTF | TRBV28
CAISDSDREQFF | TRBV10-3
CASSLKREEQYF | TRBV27
CSVVGTGVDQPQHF | TRBV29-1
CSARFTYEQYF | TRBV20-1
CASSYNPAYYEQYF | TRBV6-6
CASSSAVLQETQYF | TRBV5-1
CASSFRTYNEQFF | TRBV5-1
CASSRQGAFSEQYF | TRBV7-2
CASERGLAAVTDTQYF | TRBV28
CASSLTELFSYEQYF | TRBV13
CATSRGKDTVIYEQYF | TRBV15
CASSLGSGGVETQYF | TRBV11-2
CASSENGGSYNEQFF | TRBV6-1
CSVVGLLRRGGYTF | TRBV29-1
CASSDGTSGYPTAQYF | TRBV6-1
CASSYRASGINEQFF | TRBV6-5
CASSSTVNTEAFF | TRBV27
CSVDRLGGDTQYF | TRBV29-1
CASLGRGTGELFF | TRBV4-1
CASSSTGDSTGELFF | TRBV5-1
CASSRTGGDEKLFF | TRBV27
CASSLVDRVSGELFF | TRBV5-8
CASSPTSGSISPEQFF | TRBV5-1
CASRRPTGSSYEQYF | TRBV2
CASSDSAGYGYTF | TRBV6-1
CASSEGGSGYTF | TRBV25-1
CASSKSLTSSGGGEQFF | TRBV5-1
CASSLSSGRGYEQYF | TRBV5-1
CASSQTSGRATETQYF | TRBV5-5
CASSLDSTDTQYF | TRBV5-1
CASSATGFGANVLTF | TRBV6-5
CASNWDFFVEGYTF | TRBV2
CASSLQGYTEAFF | TRBV19
CASSLDRGQEFF | TRBV11-3
CASSLIGLSDTQYF | TRBV7-9
CASSLIGTEDTEAFF | TRBV5-1
CASSAGGLQEQFF | TRBV5-1
CASRGGAMNTEAFF | TRBV2
CAISDPGGAYEQYF | TRBV10-3
CASIGGSLYEQYF | TRBV19